This T cell receptor (beta chain) was found in a study of blood T cell repertoires in COVID-19. Across the study: Donors in the United States, Italy and Spain gave samples during acute or convalescent COVID-19. Sources were T cells, B-cell-depleted T cells, or PBMCs; the material itself was cDNA or gDNA.

Germline assignment: CDR1 SNHLY and CDR2 FYNNEI. There are 16 residues in the CDR3. Losses at the gene ends were 6 bases for V and 1 base for J; bases not matched to a gene: 8. This clone was seen once. TCRdb's table, derived via immunoSEQ multiplex PCR, lists solely in-frame clones and lacks some. The repertoire holds just over 300,000 clones, roughly 86% seen once, with just under 9% in the top ten. This TCR was sampled from a woman under 30 who had recovered from COVID-19. The specimen was PBMCs or T cells enriched from blood (not recorded which). J is TRBJ2-1 and V is TRBV2; 8 bases are a match to TRBD2. The CDR3, as DNA: TGTGCCAGCAGGGGGAGCGGGGGCCTTTCCTACAATGAGCAGTTCTTC. It codes for CASRGSGGLSYNEQFF.